These T cell receptor beta chains were read from a single sample in a study of vaccination and CD4 T cells after COVID-19. What these receptors recognize is not known. TCRdb itself ran the PCR reads through MiXCR, one entry per CDR3 protein. Of roughly 13,000 distinct CDR3 sequences listed, under 60% are singletons. Material for sequencing was CD4+ T cells from blood, cultured in vitro. The receptors were gathered from a human donor who had recovered from COVID-19. Both conserved end residues are part of each CDR3. A D gene is named only where the DNA matches it firmly. Some rows have no size entry. The others give once, few or many, or a class for an expanded clone.

clone_size d_call j_call v_call cdr3_nt cdr3_aa
once . TRBJ2-3 TRBV6-5 TGTGCCAGCAGTTACTCCCCGGCTGAGGCGGGGTCTAGCACAGATACGCAGTATTTT CASSYSPAEAGSSTDTQYF
. . TRBJ1-1 TRBV27 TGTGCCAGCAGCCTGACAGGACCTGTAACTGAAGCTTTCTTT CASSLTGPVTEAFF
. . TRBJ1-1 TRBV19 TGTGCCAGTAGTATAGAATGGGCAGCACGTGAAGCTTTCTTT CASSIEWAAREAFF
. TRBD2 TRBJ2-1 TRBV20-1 TGCAGTGCCCACCAACTAGCGGGGGGTCTGGGTGAGCAGTTCTTC CSAHQLAGGLGEQFF
. . TRBJ2-3 TRBV6-2/TRBV6-3 TGTGCCAGCAGTCGCCCCGTGGGACAAGGCACAGATACGCAGTATTTT CASSRPVGQGTDTQYF
few . TRBJ2-3 TRBV7-9 TGTGCCAGCAGCCTAGGTGTAGGCTACACAGATACGCAGTATTTT CASSLGVGYTDTQYF
. TRBD1 TRBJ2-7 TRBV20-1 TGCAGTGCCGAAGAACCGGGACAGGGTTACGAGCAGTACTTC CSAEEPGQGYEQYF
few TRBD2 TRBJ2-3 TRBV20-1 TGCAGTGCTCCCGAGGTAGCGGGATGGAGCACAGATACGCAGTATTTT CSAPEVAGWSTDTQYF
. . TRBJ2-3 TRBV3-1 TGTGCCAGCAGCGCTGGGGCGGACGATACGCAGTATTTT CASSAGADDTQYF
. . TRBJ1-4 TRBV20-1 TGCAGTGCTGGGAGTGAAAAACTGTTTTTT CSAGSEKLFF
. TRBD1 TRBJ1-5 TRBV30 TGTGCCTGGTCCACCCGGACAGGGGGTAGTCAGCCCCAGCATTTT CAWSTRTGGSQPQHF
. . TRBJ1-2 TRBV20-1 TGCAGTGCGGACTATGGCTACACCTTC CSADYGYTF
few TRBD2 TRBJ2-3 TRBV7-9 TGTGCCAGCAGCTTAGAGCCCCCCGCGACTAGCGGGAGGAGGCATACGCAGTATTTT CASSLEPPATSGRRHTQYF
. TRBD2 TRBJ2-2 TRBV12-3/TRBV12-4 TGTGCCAGCACCAAGGGACTAGCGGCGAACACCGGGGAGCTGTTTTTT CASTKGLAANTGELFF
. TRBD1 TRBJ1-4 TRBV4-2 TGTGCCAGCAGCCTAACCCCCATGGGACAGCCTAATGAAAAACTGTTTTTT CASSLTPMGQPNEKLFF
. . TRBJ2-3 TRBV28 TGTGCCAGCAGTTTACCATTTACAGATACGCAGTATTTT CASSLPFTDTQYF
. . TRBJ2-2 TRBV6-5 TGTGCCAGCAGTTACGCCGCCGGGGAGCTGTTTTTT CASSYAAGELFF
. TRBD2 TRBJ2-5 TRBV6-5 TGTGCCAGCAGTTACTCGCTAGCGGGAGTTCAAGAGACCCAGTACTTC CASSYSLAGVQETQYF
few . TRBJ1-2 TRBV4-2 TGTGCCAGCAGCCAAGTAGGCGGCGGATCAGACTATGGCTACACCTTC CASSQVGGGSDYGYTF
. . TRBJ2-1 TRBV6-4 TGTGCCAGCAGCATTACGGGGTATGAGCAGTTCTTC CASSITGYEQFF
once TRBD2 TRBJ2-5 TRBV7-3 TGTGCCAGCAGCTTATGGGGGGGACTTACTAGCGACGAGACCCAGTACTTC CASSLWGGLTSDETQYF
once TRBD1 TRBJ2-2 TRBV11-3 TGTGCCAGCAGCTTAGGAGTGGACAGGGAAAACGGGGAGCTGTTTTTT CASSLGVDRENGELFF
. TRBD2 TRBJ2-3 TRBV2 TGTGCCAGCAGTGCCCTAGCGGGAGTCCCTAGCACAGATACGCAGTATTTT CASSALAGVPSTDTQYF
. . TRBJ2-3 TRBV9 TGTGCCAGCAGCGTAGGTGGGTCGAGGTCAGATACGCAGTATTTT CASSVGGSRSDTQYF
. . TRBJ1-6 TRBV7-3 TGTGCCAGCAGCCTCGGCCCGGGGGACTCACCCCTCCACTTT CASSLGPGDSPLHF
. TRBD1 TRBJ2-2 TRBV11-3 TGTGCCAGCAGCTTAGATCCCGGGACAGGGCCCTCGGAGCTGTTTTTT CASSLDPGTGPSELFF
. TRBD2 TRBJ2-1 TRBV15 TGTGCCACCAGCAGAGAAAGCGGGGGCGAGATCTTC CATSRESGGEIF
few . TRBJ2-3 TRBV7-9 TGTGCCAGCAGCCCCTCGAGGGAGGTCACAGATACGCAGTATTTT CASSPSREVTDTQYF
. TRBD1 TRBJ2-5 TRBV5-1 TGCGCCAGCAGCGTAATAGGGACAGGGGACCAAGAGACCCAGTACTTC CASSVIGTGDQETQYF
. . TRBJ2-7 TRBV6-1 TGTGCCAGCAGTGTCGAAACCCCCTACGAGCAGTACTTC CASSVETPYEQYF
. TRBD2 TRBJ2-1 TRBV2 TGTGCCACTTGGAGACTAGCGGGAAGGAATGAGCAGTTCTTC CATWRLAGRNEQFF
. . TRBJ2-5 TRBV5-4 TGTGCCAGCAGCTTGGCCTCAGCGGGCCAAGAGACCCAGTACTTC CASSLASAGQETQYF
. TRBD2 TRBJ2-2 TRBV23-1 TGCGCCAGCAAAACGGGACTAGCGGGAGGGGACGGGGAGCTGTTTTTT CASKTGLAGGDGELFF
few . TRBJ1-6 TRBV12-3/TRBV12-4 TGTGCCAGCAGTTTAGGGGGGGGACCGAATTCACCCCTCCACTTT CASSLGGGPNSPLHF
. TRBD1 TRBJ2-1 TRBV20-1 TGCAGTGCTAGGGGACAGGGTTCCTACAATGAGCAGTTCTTC CSARGQGSYNEQFF
. . TRBJ2-7 TRBV7-2 TGTGCCAGCAGCCCCTTTAGCTCCTACGAGCAGTACTTC CASSPFSSYEQYF
. . TRBJ2-3 TRBV11-2 TGTGCCAGCAGCTTATTTGGCGGGAGCACAGATACGCAGTATTTT CASSLFGGSTDTQYF